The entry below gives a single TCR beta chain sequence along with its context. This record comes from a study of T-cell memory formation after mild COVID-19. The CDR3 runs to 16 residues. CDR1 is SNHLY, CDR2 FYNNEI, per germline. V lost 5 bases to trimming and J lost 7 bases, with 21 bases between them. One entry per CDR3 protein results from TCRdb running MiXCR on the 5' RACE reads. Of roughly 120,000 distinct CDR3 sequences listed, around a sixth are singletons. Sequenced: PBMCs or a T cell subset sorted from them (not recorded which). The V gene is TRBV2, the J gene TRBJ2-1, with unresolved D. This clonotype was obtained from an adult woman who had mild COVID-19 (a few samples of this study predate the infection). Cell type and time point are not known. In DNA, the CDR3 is TGTGCCAGCAGTACCGATGTTAGCTTTATGAGAAATGAGCAGTTCTTC. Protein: CASSTDVSFMRNEQFF. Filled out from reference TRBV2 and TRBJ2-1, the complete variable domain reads EPEVTQTPSHQVTQMGQEVILRCVPISNHLYFYWYRQILGQKVEFLVSFYNNEISEKSEIFDDQFSVERPDGSNFTLKIRSTKLEDSAMYFCASSTDVSFMRNEQFFGPGTRLTVL.